This T cell receptor (beta chain) was profiled in a study of glioma-infiltrating T cells after dendritic cell vaccination. V was clipped by 3 bases and J by 10 bases, with 21 bases between them. The germline CDR1 and CDR2 sequences are GTSNPN and SVGIG (reference sequence). The CDR3 is made up of 15 amino acids. Produced via immunoSEQ multiplex PCR; TCRdb's table is partial and in-frame only. The sample lists roughly 100,000 clones; about 85% were seen once. This clone was recorded a few times. The V and J genes are TRBV30 and TRBJ1-4; D not certain. This clonotype was sampled from a human donor with glioblastoma. This specimen was blood, taken before dendritic cell vaccination. CDR3 loop: CAWSIDFSPRGKLFF. CDR3 in DNA: TGTGCCTGGAGCATCGACTTTTCGCCCAGAGGAAAACTGTTTTTT.